This T cell receptor (beta chain) is from a study of human T cells and chemical hapten exposure. This clonotype was seen many times. TCRdb processed the RACE reads anew with MiXCR; each CDR3 protein has one entry. The data contain around 380,000 distinct CDR3 sequences, approximately 5% of them singletons. The germline V gene encodes CDR1 KGHDR and CDR2 SFDVKD. Losses at the gene ends were 5 bases for V and 8 bases for J; bases not matched to a gene: 15. The CDR3 contains 17 residues. The time point denotes: pre-sensitization, week 0. Documented treatment: therapeutic diphenylcyclopropenone sensitization with weekly scalp DPC.

The genes are TRBV24-1 and TRBJ2-1; TRBD1 matches 9 bases. The TCR originated in a young woman with alopecia areata. Some clones in this sample may be carry-over from other donors' samples. Sequencing was performed on whole blood, taken in connection with sensitization to the hapten diphenylcyclopropenone (DPC). The CDR3 protein is CATSAAWGDRVGDEQFF. The CDR3 DNA reads as TGTGCCACCAGTGCTGCGTGGGGGGACAGGGTAGGGGATGAGCAGTTCTTC.